This is a list of T cell receptor beta chains from one sample in a study of human T cells and chemical hapten exposure. Each CDR3 protein is one row after TCRdb ran MiXCR on the RACE reads. The profile shows roughly 380,000 distinct CDR3 sequences, just under 6.5% of them singletons. The sequences come from whole blood, collected in connection with sensitization to the hapten diphenylcyclopropenone (DPC). Receptor source: a woman younger than 35 with alopecia areata. Some clones in this sample may be carry-over from other donors' samples. Both conserved end residues are part of each CDR3. Each record gives: V gene, clone size, J gene, D gene, CDR3 DNA, CDR3 protein. D genes are given only for firm matches. The size entry is marked missing in some rows and otherwise reads once, few, many or a size class.

v_gene: TRBV20-1; abundance: few; j_gene: TRBJ2-3; d_gene: TRBD2; CDR3nt: TGCAGTGCTAGAGGGGGACTAGGCACAGATACGCAGTATTTT; CDR3aa: CSARGGLGTDTQYF
v_gene: TRBV12-3/TRBV12-4; abundance: few; j_gene: TRBJ2-4; d_gene: .; CDR3nt: TGTGCCAGCAGTTTAACGGGCGACCTAGCCAAAAACATTCAGTACTTC; CDR3aa: CASSLTGDLAKNIQYF
v_gene: TRBV2; abundance: few; j_gene: TRBJ1-5; d_gene: .; CDR3nt: TGTGCCAGCAGTGGCCCCGGTGGCCACAATCAGCCCCAGCATTTT; CDR3aa: CASSGPGGHNQPQHF
v_gene: TRBV27; abundance: .; j_gene: TRBJ2-1; d_gene: .; CDR3nt: TGTGCCAGCAGTTCGCCTGTAAGGTCTAGCTCCTACAATGAGCAGTTCTTC; CDR3aa: CASSSPVRSSSYNEQFF
v_gene: TRBV18; abundance: .; j_gene: TRBJ1-2; d_gene: .; CDR3nt: TGTGCCAGCTCACCTTCAGTATATGGCTACACCTTC; CDR3aa: CASSPSVYGYTF
v_gene: TRBV3-1; abundance: .; j_gene: TRBJ2-7; d_gene: .; CDR3nt: TGTGCCAGCAGCCCAACTTCTGGGATCTACGAGCAGTACTTC; CDR3aa: CASSPTSGIYEQYF
v_gene: TRBV5-6; abundance: few; j_gene: TRBJ2-4; d_gene: .; CDR3nt: TGTGCCAGCAGCTTCGGTGACCCCAACATTCAGTACTTC; CDR3aa: CASSFGDPNIQYF
v_gene: TRBV9; abundance: .; j_gene: TRBJ1-3; d_gene: TRBD1; CDR3nt: TGTGCCAGCAGCGTAGGACCGGGACAGGGAATCTCTGGAAACACCATATATTTT; CDR3aa: CASSVGPGQGISGNTIYF
v_gene: TRBV5-1; abundance: few; j_gene: TRBJ1-6; d_gene: .; CDR3nt: TGCGCCAGCAGCTTGGTCTCGGGGCCTGGTTCACCCCTCCACTTT; CDR3aa: CASSLVSGPGSPLHF
v_gene: TRBV5-1; abundance: few; j_gene: TRBJ2-1; d_gene: TRBD1; CDR3nt: TGCGCCAGCAGCAAGAACAGGGGGACATCTGACGATGAGCAGTTCTTC; CDR3aa: CASSKNRGTSDDEQFF
v_gene: TRBV6-5; abundance: few; j_gene: TRBJ2-7; d_gene: .; CDR3nt: TGTGCCAGCAGTAAGGGCGGGGCAGGGTTGGTCGAGCAGTACTTC; CDR3aa: CASSKGGAGLVEQYF
v_gene: TRBV6-2/TRBV6-3; abundance: .; j_gene: TRBJ2-3; d_gene: TRBD1; CDR3nt: TGTGCCAGCAGTTACCGAGGACAGGATAACACAGATACGCAGTATTTT; CDR3aa: CASSYRGQDNTDTQYF
v_gene: TRBV6-6; abundance: .; j_gene: TRBJ2-7; d_gene: TRBD1; CDR3nt: TGTGCCAGCAGCCTTGGACAGGGGTTCTCCTACGAGCAGTACTTC; CDR3aa: CASSLGQGFSYEQYF
v_gene: TRBV7-2; abundance: few; j_gene: TRBJ2-3; d_gene: TRBD2; CDR3nt: TGTGCCAGCAGTCAAAGGGCTAGCGGGGGCACAGATACGCAGTATTTT; CDR3aa: CASSQRASGGTDTQYF
v_gene: TRBV7-8; abundance: few; j_gene: TRBJ2-2; d_gene: .; CDR3nt: TGTGCCAGCAGACGAAACACCGGGGAGCTGTTTTTT; CDR3aa: CASRRNTGELFF
v_gene: TRBV6-2/TRBV6-3; abundance: few; j_gene: TRBJ1-6; d_gene: .; CDR3nt: TGTGCCAGCAGTTACAGGCCTTCACCCCTCCACTTT; CDR3aa: CASSYRPSPLHF
v_gene: TRBV9; abundance: .; j_gene: TRBJ2-1; d_gene: TRBD2; CDR3nt: TGTGCCAGCAGCCCAGGGACTAGCGGGTACCCCTACAATGAGCAGTTCTTC; CDR3aa: CASSPGTSGYPYNEQFF
v_gene: TRBV27; abundance: few; j_gene: TRBJ1-2; d_gene: .; CDR3nt: TGTGCCAGCAGTTTAACGGCAGGACGTGGCTACACCTTC; CDR3aa: CASSLTAGRGYTF
v_gene: TRBV4-2; abundance: few; j_gene: TRBJ2-7; d_gene: .; CDR3nt: TGTGCCAGCAGCCTCTCCCGTGGGCCAGGGGTTTTCTACGAGCAGTACTTC; CDR3aa: CASSLSRGPGVFYEQYF
v_gene: TRBV6-1; abundance: few; j_gene: TRBJ1-1; d_gene: .; CDR3nt: TGTGCCAGCAGTGAACCCCCGAACACTGAAGCTTTCTTT; CDR3aa: CASSEPPNTEAFF
v_gene: TRBV20-1; abundance: few; j_gene: TRBJ2-3; d_gene: TRBD2; CDR3nt: TGCAGTGCTAGAGTAGCTAGCGGGGGGTCCTCCGGGATGGATACGCAGTATTTT; CDR3aa: CSARVASGGSSGMDTQYF
v_gene: TRBV24-1; abundance: .; j_gene: TRBJ2-7; d_gene: .; CDR3nt: TGTGCCACCAGTGATAGAAGACAGAAACCTTTTTCCCCCTTTTATGATCGGTACTTC; CDR3aa: CATSDRRQKPFSPFYDRYF
v_gene: TRBV5-4; abundance: few; j_gene: TRBJ2-7; d_gene: TRBD2; CDR3nt: TGTGCCAGCAGCTTGGATCAGCGGGGGATAGATGAGCAGTACTTC; CDR3aa: CASSLDQRGIDEQYF
v_gene: TRBV7-2; abundance: few; j_gene: TRBJ1-6; d_gene: .; CDR3nt: TGTGCCAGCACACAATACTATGGTCGGGTGAATTCACCCCTCCACTTT; CDR3aa: CASTQYYGRVNSPLHF
v_gene: TRBV27; abundance: many; j_gene: TRBJ1-2; d_gene: TRBD1; CDR3nt: TGTGCCAGCAGTCACCTGACAGGGATCTATGGCTACACCTTC; CDR3aa: CASSHLTGIYGYTF
v_gene: TRBV5-1; abundance: few; j_gene: TRBJ1-4; d_gene: .; CDR3nt: TGCGCCAGCAGCCCCCGGACACAGGATCGTAATGAAAAACTGTTTTTT; CDR3aa: CASSPRTQDRNEKLFF
v_gene: TRBV5-1; abundance: .; j_gene: TRBJ2-2; d_gene: TRBD1; CDR3nt: TGCGCCAGCAGCCCCCGGGACAGGTGGTTCACCGGGGAGCTGTTTTTT; CDR3aa: CASSPRDRWFTGELFF
v_gene: TRBV5-1; abundance: few; j_gene: TRBJ1-2; d_gene: .; CDR3nt: TGCGCCAGCAGCTTGACCAGGCCCAGCGAGGGCTACACCTTC; CDR3aa: CASSLTRPSEGYTF
v_gene: TRBV6-5; abundance: many; j_gene: TRBJ2-2; d_gene: .; CDR3nt: TGTGCCAGTGGCTTGGCAGCCTCAGGCGCCGGGGAGCTGTTTTTT; CDR3aa: CASGLAASGAGELFF
v_gene: TRBV6-2/TRBV6-3; abundance: many; j_gene: TRBJ2-7; d_gene: .; CDR3nt: TGTGCCAGCAGTCCACAGAGCTACGAGCAGTACTTC; CDR3aa: CASSPQSYEQYF
v_gene: TRBV12-3/TRBV12-4; abundance: many; j_gene: TRBJ1-4; d_gene: .; CDR3nt: TGTGCCAGCAGTTCAACGGACAGCTCAACTAATGAAAAACTGTTTTTT; CDR3aa: CASSSTDSSTNEKLFF
v_gene: TRBV20-1; abundance: few; j_gene: TRBJ2-7; d_gene: .; CDR3nt: TGCAGTGCTAGGACACTGGGCTTTACCTACGAGCAGTACTTC; CDR3aa: CSARTLGFTYEQYF
v_gene: TRBV28; abundance: many; j_gene: TRBJ1-2; d_gene: .; CDR3nt: TGTGCCAGCGATTGGCAGGGGAACTATGGCTACACCTTC; CDR3aa: CASDWQGNYGYTF
v_gene: TRBV10-3; abundance: many; j_gene: TRBJ2-1; d_gene: .; CDR3nt: TGTGCCATCAGTCCCTTAGGCAATGAGCAGTTCTTC; CDR3aa: CAISPLGNEQFF
v_gene: TRBV7-2; abundance: few; j_gene: TRBJ2-1; d_gene: TRBD2; CDR3nt: TGTGCCAGCAGCCTCCCTGGGCGGGGGGGCCCCCATGAGCAGTTCTTC; CDR3aa: CASSLPGRGGPHEQFF
v_gene: TRBV29-1; abundance: many; j_gene: TRBJ1-5; d_gene: TRBD1; CDR3nt: TGCAGCGCGACAGGGGGTTCTTTAAATCAGCCCCAGCATTTT; CDR3aa: CSATGGSLNQPQHF
v_gene: TRBV4-2; abundance: .; j_gene: TRBJ1-1; d_gene: .; CDR3nt: TGTGCCAGCAGCCAAGGAAGGGCATGGGGCACTGAAGCTTTCTTT; CDR3aa: CASSQGRAWGTEAFF
v_gene: TRBV6-2/TRBV6-3; abundance: many; j_gene: TRBJ1-5; d_gene: .; CDR3nt: TGTGCCAGCAGGCCAACAGGGACTCATCAGCCCCAGCATTTT; CDR3aa: CASRPTGTHQPQHF
v_gene: TRBV7-9; abundance: few; j_gene: TRBJ2-3; d_gene: .; CDR3nt: TGTGCCAGCGGGGGACCTAGCACAGATACGCAGTATTTT; CDR3aa: CASGGPSTDTQYF
v_gene: TRBV4-3; abundance: few; j_gene: TRBJ2-7; d_gene: TRBD2; CDR3nt: TGCGCCAGCAGCCAAGATCCCCGGGGGGGAACTGATGTTGGGCAGTACTTC; CDR3aa: CASSQDPRGGTDVGQYF
v_gene: TRBV28; abundance: many; j_gene: TRBJ1-6; d_gene: TRBD1; CDR3nt: TGTGCCAGCATTACGACAGGGGTCGGACGATCACCCCTCCACTTT; CDR3aa: CASITTGVGRSPLHF
v_gene: TRBV7-6; abundance: many; j_gene: TRBJ2-2; d_gene: .; CDR3nt: TGTGCCAGCAGCTTAGTCGTTCCCGGGGAGCTGTTTTTT; CDR3aa: CASSLVVPGELFF
v_gene: TRBV7-2; abundance: few; j_gene: TRBJ2-3; d_gene: .; CDR3nt: TGTGCCAGCAGCTTAGGGGTTGGACCGAATACAGATACGCAGTATTTT; CDR3aa: CASSLGVGPNTDTQYF
v_gene: TRBV12-3/TRBV12-4; abundance: many; j_gene: TRBJ1-2; d_gene: TRBD1; CDR3nt: TGTGCCAGCAGAAACCCAGGGGGAGGCTATGGCTACACCTTC; CDR3aa: CASRNPGGGYGYTF
v_gene: TRBV6-6; abundance: few; j_gene: TRBJ1-1; d_gene: .; CDR3nt: TGTGCCAGCAGTTCGCAGGTAACTGAAGCTTTCTTT; CDR3aa: CASSSQVTEAFF
v_gene: TRBV3-1; abundance: .; j_gene: TRBJ1-1; d_gene: .; CDR3nt: TGTGCCAGCAGCCAATCTGAAAGGAACACTGAAGCTTTCTTT; CDR3aa: CASSQSERNTEAFF
v_gene: TRBV4-2; abundance: few; j_gene: TRBJ1-1; d_gene: .; CDR3nt: TGTGCCAGCAGGCAGGACACTGAAGCTTTCTTT; CDR3aa: CASRQDTEAFF
v_gene: TRBV29-1; abundance: many; j_gene: TRBJ1-5; d_gene: TRBD1; CDR3nt: TGCAGCGTTGGACAGGGTTTGCAGCCCCAGCATTTT; CDR3aa: CSVGQGLQPQHF
v_gene: TRBV7-2; abundance: .; j_gene: TRBJ1-1; d_gene: .; CDR3nt: TGTGCCAGCAGCTTAAACGTTTCTCCGGGCACTGAAGCTTTCTTT; CDR3aa: CASSLNVSPGTEAFF
v_gene: TRBV12-3/TRBV12-4; abundance: many; j_gene: TRBJ2-3; d_gene: .; CDR3nt: TGTGCCAGCAGTTTCGGGGCGGCTAGCACAGATACGCAGTATTTT; CDR3aa: CASSFGAASTDTQYF
v_gene: TRBV18; abundance: .; j_gene: TRBJ2-3; d_gene: .; CDR3nt: TGTGCCAGCTCACCGGATGGCGGTGATACGCAGTATTTT; CDR3aa: CASSPDGGDTQYF
v_gene: TRBV4-2; abundance: many; j_gene: TRBJ1-2; d_gene: .; CDR3nt: TGTGCCAGCAGCCAAGATTGGACGGGGAACTATGGCTACACCTTC; CDR3aa: CASSQDWTGNYGYTF
v_gene: TRBV20-1; abundance: many; j_gene: TRBJ1-5; d_gene: TRBD1; CDR3nt: TGCAGTGCCTTACAGGGGGCTAATCAGCCCCAGCATTTT; CDR3aa: CSALQGANQPQHF